This T cell receptor (beta chain) was documented in a study of blood T cells in healthy people across ages. Study at large: About one barcoded beta molecule per two T cells was the capture yield of template switching.

This CDR3 region has 13 residues. J gave up 7 bases and V 6 bases, and 9 bases lay outside the gene matches. Germline V gene data show CDR1 as DFQATT and CDR2 as SNEGSKA (reference sequence). This clonotype was observed at least ten times. A J-beta primer mix and a sample-barcoded 5' primer were used in a second PCR of about 7 to 12 cycles. With 12 random nucleotides, a template-switch adaptor tagged each individual cDNA molecule. TCRdb analysed the 5' RACE reads with MiXCR anew, one entry per CDR3 protein. The table includes a few hundred thousand distinct CDR3 sequences, 25% to 30% detected once. Extracted total RNA amounted to at least 5.5 micrograms for each sample.

Input material: blood. This sequence originates from a woman aged 70-85 years in good health. The chain uses TRBV20-1 and TRBJ1-2; 9 nucleotides align to TRBD1. The CDR3 loop is CSAVGQGSRGYTF. The CDR3 coding sequence is TGCAGTGCCGTGGGACAGGGCTCCCGTGGCTACACCTTC.